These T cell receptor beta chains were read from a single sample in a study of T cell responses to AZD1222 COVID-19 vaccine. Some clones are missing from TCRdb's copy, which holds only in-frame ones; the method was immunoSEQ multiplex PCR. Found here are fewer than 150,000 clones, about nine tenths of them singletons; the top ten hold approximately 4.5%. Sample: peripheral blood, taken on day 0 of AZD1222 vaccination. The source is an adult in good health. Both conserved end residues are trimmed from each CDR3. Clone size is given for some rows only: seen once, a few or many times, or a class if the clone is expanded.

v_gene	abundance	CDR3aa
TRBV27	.	ASSTTAHYGYT
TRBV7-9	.	ASSFDDRGEQY
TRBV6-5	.	ASSSGTGRSEQY
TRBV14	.	ASSQVPGLGDEQF
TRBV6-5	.	ASEPDVEGYT
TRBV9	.	ASSVGGEVGTDTQY
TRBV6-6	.	ASSYNRANTGELF
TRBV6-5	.	ASSYSYTSTNYGYT
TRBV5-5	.	ASSRWTSRDTDTQY
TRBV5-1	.	ASSLAGQGGTEAF
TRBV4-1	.	ASSQILGDEQF
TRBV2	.	ASSLFANYGYT
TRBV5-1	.	ASSLHRDGVNTEAF
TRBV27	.	ASSLSSSIYNEQF
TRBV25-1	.	ASSEFGAGEWSYEQY
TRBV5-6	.	ASSYPGGRGPDTEAF
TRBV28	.	ASSLSGGAETQY
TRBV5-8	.	TSSPDLGLGNQPQH
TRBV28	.	ASRGLSDPNYGYT
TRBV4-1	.	ASSPRDRWGNTEAF
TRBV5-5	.	ASSFFTGNTDTQY
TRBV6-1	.	ASSERVAGTGGYGYT
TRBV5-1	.	ASSFDGYRPSRGYT
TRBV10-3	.	AISEGQSNSPLH
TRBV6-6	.	ASHIDRNQPQH
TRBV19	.	ASSQDWSGNTEAF
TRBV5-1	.	ASSKQTSGLVNSPLH
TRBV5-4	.	ASSLVQGAPGETQY
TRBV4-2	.	ASSQDEVYEQY
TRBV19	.	ASHAQGSGNTIY
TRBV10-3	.	ATSHHQSGETQY
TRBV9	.	ASSPRLGSGNTIY
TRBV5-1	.	ASSEQGALGEKLF
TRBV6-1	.	ASSEWGVWASGDTQY
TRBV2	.	ASSVQGFSQPQH
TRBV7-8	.	ASSLSGRDYNEQF
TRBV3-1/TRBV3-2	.	ASSQGWSVGEAF
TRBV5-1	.	ASSWISDTNEQF
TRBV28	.	ATNNNQPQH
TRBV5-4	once	ASSLWRAYEQY
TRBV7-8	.	ASSLELVGAYEQY
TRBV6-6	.	ASSFGSSANYGYT